These T cell receptor beta chains were read from a single sample in a study of shared clonotypes between healthy human individuals. Only in-frame clones appear in the TCRdb table, and some are missing; sequencing was by immunoSEQ multiplex PCR. The sample lists a few million clones; over 85% were seen once. The sample consisted of naive CD4+ T cells sorted from blood. All receptors derive from a young man in good health. Each CDR3 is given with its conserved first and last residue. The D gene is left open where the match is weak. The listing skips clone size in some rows; elsewhere it reads once, few, many or a size class.

size	V	length	J	D	DNA	CDR3
.	TRBV7-2	15	TRBJ2-7	.	TGTGCCAGCAGCTTCTCCAGGGTTAAATCCTACGAGCAGTACTTC	CASSFSRVKSYEQYF
few	TRBV19	11	TRBJ1-5	.	TGTGCCAGTAGTATGGCAGGGCCCCAGCATTTT	CASSMAGPQHF
.	TRBV19	15	TRBJ2-5	.	TGTGCCAGTAGTACGTCCCGGCAGGGGTGGGAGACCCAGTACTTC	CASSTSRQGWETQYF
.	TRBV11-2	15	TRBJ2-3	.	TGTGCCAGCAGCTTCGAGGGTGGGGTCACAGATACGCAGTATTTT	CASSFEGGVTDTQYF
.	TRBV19	16	TRBJ2-1	TRBD2	TGTGCCAGTAGTTCAAATAGCGGGAGACCCTACAATGAGCAGTTCTTC	CASSSNSGRPYNEQFF
.	TRBV11-2	18	TRBJ2-2	TRBD2	TGTGCCAGCAGCTCCCCCGGGACTAGCGGGGCGAACACCGGGGAGCTGTTTTTT	CASSSPGTSGANTGELFF
.	TRBV5-4	13	TRBJ2-2	.	TGTGCCAGCAGCGTCGACATGACCGGGGAGCTGTTTTTT	CASSVDMTGELFF
few	TRBV30	15	TRBJ1-5	.	TGTGCCTGGAGTGTACGGGGCTATAGCAATCAGCCCCAGCATTTT	CAWSVRGYSNQPQHF
.	TRBV6-5	14	TRBJ1-2	.	TGTGCCAGCAGTCCAGGGCTACCTTACTATGGCTACACCTTC	CASSPGLPYYGYTF
.	TRBV5-4	14	TRBJ2-1	TRBD1	TGTGCCAGCAGCCAGGGACAGGGATTCAATGAGCAGTTCTTC	CASSQGQGFNEQFF
.	TRBV2	13	TRBJ2-2	.	TGTGCCAGCATGGGGTTAGTCACCGGGGAGCTGTTTTTT	CASMGLVTGELFF
.	TRBV5-4	16	TRBJ1-4	.	TGTGCCAGCAGCTTGGCCGCCGGGAGCACTAATGAAAAACTGTTTTTT	CASSLAAGSTNEKLFF
.	TRBV30	13	TRBJ2-5	TRBD1	TGTGCCTGGTCCCTCCGAGGGGGCGAGACCCAGTACTTC	CAWSLRGGETQYF
.	TRBV19	13	TRBJ2-5	.	TGTGCCAGTAGTATCGGGGACCCCGGGGCCCAGTACTTC	CASSIGDPGAQYF
.	TRBV10-1	13	TRBJ2-2	.	TGCGCCAGCAGTCCAGGGAGAACCGGGGAGCTGTTTTTT	CASSPGRTGELFF
.	TRBV6-6	13	TRBJ1-1	.	TGTGCCAGCAGCCGACAGCCAAACACTGAAGCTTTCTTT	CASSRQPNTEAFF
.	TRBV18	16	TRBJ2-4	.	TGTGCCAGCTCACCCAACTCACCGACGGCCAAAAACATTCAGTACTTC	CASSPNSPTAKNIQYF
.	TRBV9	14	TRBJ2-1	.	TGTGCCAGCAGCGTAGATCCGGGGGTCAATGAGCAGTTCTTC	CASSVDPGVNEQFF
.	TRBV9	16	TRBJ2-2	TRBD2	TGTGCCAGCAGCGTTAGCGGGGGGGCCAACACCGGGGAGCTGTTTTTT	CASSVSGGANTGELFF
.	TRBV6-5	14	TRBJ2-1	.	TGTGCCAGCAGTTATGGGCAGGGCCGGAATGAGCAGTTCTTC	CASSYGQGRNEQFF
.	TRBV6-6	12	TRBJ2-5	TRBD2	TGTGCCAGCAGGGGACTAGTAGAGACCCAGTACTTC	CASRGLVETQYF
.	TRBV7-9	14	TRBJ2-3	.	TGTGCCAGCAGCCATGGCGTGGGCACAGATACGCAGTATTTT	CASSHGVGTDTQYF
.	TRBV5-4	14	TRBJ2-2	.	TGTGCCAGCAGCGAGGGTAGCCACACCGGGGAGCTGTTTTTT	CASSEGSHTGELFF
.	TRBV4-3	14	TRBJ2-7	TRBD1	TGCGCCAGCAGCCTCATGACAGGGTACCACGAGCAGTACTTC	CASSLMTGYHEQYF
.	TRBV5-6	15	TRBJ1-2	TRBD1	TGTGCCAGCAGCACGCCGGGACAGAGTGGCTATGGCTACACCTTC	CASSTPGQSGYGYTF
.	TRBV25-1	15	TRBJ2-5	.	TGTGCCAGCAGTGAAATGGGGGGCTGGCAAGAGACCCAGTACTTC	CASSEMGGWQETQYF
once	TRBV4-2	15	TRBJ2-7	.	TGTGCCAGCAGCCAAGATAGGGCAGATTACTACGAGCAGTACTTC	CASSQDRADYYEQYF
.	TRBV9	17	TRBJ2-2	.	TGTGCCAGCAGCGTAGGGATGGCGGGACCGAACACCGGGGAGCTGTTTTTT	CASSVGMAGPNTGELFF
once	TRBV28	12	TRBJ2-4	.	TGTGCCAGCAGTTCTCTGGGGGGCATTCAGTACTTC	CASSSLGGIQYF
.	TRBV18	15	TRBJ2-3	TRBD2	TGTGCCAGCTCACCCCCTCTAGCGGGAGCTGATACGCAGTATTTT	CASSPPLAGADTQYF
.	TRBV7-9	13	TRBJ2-7	.	TGTGCCAGCAGCCCGGACAGAAACCACGAGCAGTACTTC	CASSPDRNHEQYF
.	TRBV14	15	TRBJ2-2	.	TGTGCCAGCAGCCAGGGCAGTGTCAACACCGGGGAGCTGTTTTTT	CASSQGSVNTGELFF